The sequence of this T cell receptor (beta chain) was determined in a study of T cell responses to AZD1222 COVID-19 vaccine. Notes on the study in general: Repertoire samples came only from after the peak T cell response. CD4 TCRs associated with vaccination spanned spike, dominating at 160-218 and 743-854. Spike-specific TCR breadth rose after two AZD1222 doses, and depth rose as well. Baseline seropositivity characterized only six AZD1222 recipients.

As to this clone: Antigen specificity is unknown.

Profiled with immunoSEQ multiplex PCR; TCRdb holds only in-frame clones, not every one. The repertoire holds roughly 120,000 clones, more than 85% seen once, with approximately 10% in the top ten. Trimming cost V 3 bases and J 2 bases; bases outside gene matches: 8. The germline V gene encodes CDR1 KGHDR and CDR2 SFDVKD. This CDR3 region has 17 residues. The J gene is TRBJ2-2, the V gene TRBV24-1; TRBD1 matches 7 bases. The source is an adult in good health. The sample here was peripheral blood, taken on day 0 of AZD1222 vaccination. The CDR3 DNA sequence: TGTGCCACCAGTGATACCCTGGACAGGCCTAACACCGGGGAGCTGTTTTTT. Its translation is CATSDTLDRPNTGELFF.